This T cell receptor beta chain was identified in a study of cytomegalovirus exposure and HLA in healthy donors. Findings and limits, study-wide: In a later analysis, HLA-C alleles had the fewest associated TCRs, DRB1 alleles the most. For presence/absence analyses, sequencing depth was assumed to be roughly uniform across donors. Earlier results showed most TCR beta V segments being productive about 87% or about 30% of the time.

Per germline, CDR1 SNHLY and CDR2 FYNNEI. The CDR3 spans 16 residues. V was pared by 2 bases and J by 2 bases, with 15 bases between. On this clone: Antigen: not known.

PCR used 60 Vbeta primers and 13 Jbeta primers. The protocol was immunoSEQ multiplex PCR, while the TCRdb copy is restricted to in-frame clones and leaves out a portion. The sample has approximately 170,000 clones; approximately 67% are singletons. Sequencing was carried out using PBMCs. This chain links TRBV2 with TRBJ1-1; the D gene is possibly TRBD1 (6 bases). The sequence was collected from a woman between 18 and 29 years old in good health and CMV-seropositive. In DNA, the CDR3 is TGTGCCAGCAGTGAACCCTTCGGACAGAGTAACACTGAAGCTTTCTTT. Encoded protein: CASSEPFGQSNTEAFF. The variable domain in full, with the rest retrieved from reference TRBV2 and TRBJ1-1, is EPEVTQTPSHQVTQMGQEVILRCVPISNHLYFYWYRQILGQKVEFLVSFYNNEISEKSEIFDDQFSVERPDGSNFTLKIRSTKLEDSAMYFCASSEPFGQSNTEAFFGQGTRLTVV.